Each of the 32 T cell receptor beta chains below was sequenced from the same sample in a study of blood T cell repertoires in COVID-19. Repertoires were generated with immunoSEQ multiplex PCR, while TCRdb's copy carries only in-frame clones and drops some. The table includes roughly 200,000 clones, about 95% detected once. The sample comprised peripheral blood. The receptors were gathered from a young man with COVID-19, enrolled during active disease.

The V call is TRBV12-3 or TRBV12-4, the J call TRBJ1-5; unclear D gene. CDR3 size: 11 residues. V gave up 3 bases and J gave up 9 bases, with 6 bases separating them. The CDR3 reads CASSFSGPQHF. CDR3 sequence (DNA): TGTGCCAGCAGTTTCTCCGGGCCCCAGCATTTT.

The rearrangement links TRBV2 to TRBJ1-1, with a tentative D call TRBD1 (5 bases). CDR1 is SNHLY and CDR2 is FYNNEI in the germline V gene. The CDR3 is 11 amino acids. Trimming took off 8 bases at V and 3 bases at J, with 7 bases between the two ends. The CDR3 loop reads CASGGDTEAFF. CDR3 nucleotides: TGTGCCAGCGGAGGGGACACTGAAGCTTTCTTT.

The gene calls are TRBV9 and TRBJ2-5, with 7 positions matching TRBD1. Germline V gene lookup returns CDR1 SGDLS and CDR2 YYNGEE. This CDR3 has 17 residues. V was clipped by 3 bases and J by 2 bases; unmatched bases: 13. The CDR3 nucleotides are TGTGCCAGCAGCGCGACGGCGACAGGGAGAAGACAAGAGACCCAGTACTTC. Translated: CASSATATGRRQETQYF.

V is TRBV5-1 and J is TRBJ1-1; D possibly corresponds to TRBD1 (5 bases). The CDR3 is 14 residues long. The germline V gene has CDR1 SGHRS and CDR2 YFSETQ. V lost 7 bases and J 1 base, leaving 14 bases between the germline ends. The CDR3 region is CASGIAGGNTEAFF. The DNA of the CDR3 is TGCGCCAGCGGGATCGCCGGGGGGAACACTGAAGCTTTCTTT.

The chain links TRBV4-1 to TRBJ1-2; 8 nucleotides align to TRBD1. V shed 2 bases, J shed 2 bases, and the junction held 7 bases outside the gene matches. The germline gives CDR1 MGHRA, CDR2 YSYEKL. The CDR3 contains 16 residues. The DNA for the CDR3 is TGCGCCAGCAGCCAATCCGGCAGGGGGCGAAACTATGGCTACACCTTC. Protein product: CASSQSGRGRNYGYTF.

Regarding this clone: Distinct nucleotide sequences in the sample also encode this CDR3. V and J are TRBV6-5 and TRBJ2-7; TRBD2 matches at 12 bases. This CDR3 comprises 15 residues. J was trimmed by 4 bases and V by 6 bases; bases with no gene match: 7. Germline V gene sequence: CDR1 MNHEY, CDR2 SVGAGI. The CDR3 reads CASSPTSGGFYEQYF. The CDR3, as DNA: TGTGCCAGCAGCCCGACTAGCGGGGGTTTTTACGAGCAGTACTTC.

The chain uses TRBV18 and TRBJ1-2; D gene uncertain. Germline assignment: CDR1 KGHSH and CDR2 LQKENI. V lost 4 bases and J 4 bases, leaving 16 bases between the germline ends. The CDR3 is 15 residues long. The CDR3 DNA reads as TGTGCCAGCTCACATGGGGAGAGGGCGAGCTATGGCTACACCTTC. Residues: CASSHGERASYGYTF.

The rearrangement joins TRBV4-1 to TRBJ2-2, with 13 bases aligning to TRBD2. Germline CDR1 reads MGHRA; CDR2 reads YSYEKL. This CDR3 is 18 amino acids long. With V trimmed by 2 bases and J by 4 bases, 7 bases remained unmatched. The CDR3 DNA sequence: TGCGCCAGCAGCCAAAGCACTAGCGGGGGGGCAGGCACCGGGGAGCTGTTTTTT. Translation: CASSQSTSGGAGTGELFF.

The V and J genes are TRBV19 and TRBJ2-1; possibly TRBD1 for D (5 bases). V was trimmed by 5 bases and J by 4 bases, leaving 15 bases between them. The CDR3 is 15 amino acids. CDR1 is LNHDA and CDR2 is SQIVND in the germline V gene (reference sequence). The CDR3 loop is CASSEVSGSYNEQFF. In nucleotides, the CDR3 is TGTGCCAGTAGTGAGGTGTCAGGGTCTTACAATGAGCAGTTCTTC.

The chain joins TRBV29-1 to TRBJ2-7; D unresolved. The ends were cut back, 3 bases at V and 2 bases at J, with 8 bases in the middle. Germline V gives CDR1 SQVTM, CDR2 ANQGSEA. This CDR3 region has 12 residues. The chain's CDR3 is CSVEGTTYEQYF. The CDR3 bases are TGCAGCGTTGAGGGCACCACCTACGAGCAGTACTTC.

The J gene is TRBJ2-1, the V gene TRBV10-3, with 13 bases fitting TRBD2. V dropped 0 bases and J dropped 9; count of bases not matched to a gene: 5. The CDR3 has 16 residues. Germline CDR1 is ENHRY and CDR2 is SYGVKD. The CDR3 DNA is TGTGCCATCAGTGAGTCGACTAGCGGGGGGCGTAGTGAGCAGTTCTTC. Amino acid sequence: CAISESTSGGRSEQFF.

This sequence joins TRBV5-4 and TRBJ2-7; D is undetermined. The germline gives CDR1 SGHNT, CDR2 YYREEE (reference sequence). CDR3 length: 12 residues. V lost 2 bases, J lost 4 bases, and 7 bases lay in between. CDR3 sequence reads: CASSLYSYEQYF. Here the CDR3 DNA reads TGTGCCAGCAGCTTATACAGTTACGAGCAGTACTTC.

This clone was seen just once. The chain uses TRBV6-4 and TRBJ1-2; 8 positions match TRBD1. V trimming: 5 bases; J trimming: 7 bases; junction bases outside the gene matches: 15. CDR1 is MRHNA and CDR2 is SNTAGT in the germline V gene. This CDR3 is 16 amino acids long. CDR3 protein: CASSLHPTGTGVGYTF. The CDR3 DNA sequence: TGTGCCAGCAGTCTCCACCCCACCGGGACAGGTGTTGGCTACACCTTC.

V usage is TRBV11-3 and J usage is TRBJ2-5; 10 bases align to TRBD1. With 4 bases clipped from V and 5 bases from J, the junction kept 7 bases outside the gene matches. The germline V gene encodes CDR1 SGHNT and CDR2 YENEEA. The CDR3 consists of 15 residues. This CDR3 is CASSSGQGGRETQYF. As DNA, the CDR3 is TGTGCCAGCAGCTCTGGACAGGGGGGCCGGGAGACCCAGTACTTC. Complete variable domain (other parts from reference TRBV11-3 and TRBJ2-5): EAGVVQSPRYKIIEKKQPVAFWCNPISGHNTLYWYLQNLGQGPELLIRYENEEAVDDSQLPKDRFSAERLKGVDSTLKIQPAELGDSAVYLCASSSGQGGRETQYFGPGTRLLVL.

This clone was observed a handful of times. This rearrangement joins TRBV5-1 to TRBJ2-5, with D tentatively TRBD2 (7 bases). Germline V lookup: CDR1 SGHRS, CDR2 YFSETQ. Trimming cost V 5 bases and J 5 bases, with 19 bases left between them. The CDR3 contains 15 residues. CDR3 protein: CASRSLGGLLETQYF. DNA of the CDR3: TGCGCCAGCAGGTCCCTCGGGGGGCTGCTTGAGACCCAGTACTTC.

V usage is TRBV11-2 and J usage is TRBJ1-2, with 9 bases lining up with TRBD1. The CDR3 is 13 residues long. CDR1 and CDR2 (germline): SGHAT, FQNNGV. After removal of 5 bases from V and 8 bases from J, the junction contained 6 bases not matched to a gene. Here the CDR3 reads CASSARTGEGYTF. The CDR3 coding sequence is TGTGCCAGCAGCGCACGGACAGGGGAGGGCTACACCTTC.

The chain uses TRBV9 and TRBJ1-1; TRBD1 is a possible D gene (6 bases). CDR1 SGDLS and CDR2 YYNGEE come from the germline V gene. CDR3 length: 14 amino acids. Trimming shortened V by 0 bases and J by 4 bases, and 10 bases separated the two germline ends. In nucleotides, the CDR3 is TGTGCCAGCAGCGTAGGGGAGGGGGGCACTGAAGCTTTCTTT. Amino acid sequence: CASSVGEGGTEAFF.

The chain links TRBV27 to TRBJ1-1; D may be TRBD1 (5 bases). Per the germline V gene, CDR1 is MNHEY and CDR2 is SMNVEV (reference sequence). The CDR3 covers 16 residues. V was clipped by 0 bases and J by 4 bases, with 15 bases between them. This CDR3 is CASSLSKAPGGTEAFF. CDR3 nucleotides: TGTGCCAGCAGTTTATCGAAGGCCCCCGGGGGCACTGAAGCTTTCTTT.

CDR3 nucleotide sequence: TGCGCCAGCAGCCCCCGACAGGGACTGAATTCACCCCTCCACTTT. Encoded protein: CASSPRQGLNSPLHF. The chain joins TRBV5-1 to TRBJ1-6; 7 nucleotides agree with TRBD1. Germline-derived CDR1 and CDR2 are SGHRS and YFSETQ. The CDR3 loop spans 15 amino acids. V was pared by 4 bases and J by 7 bases, with 8 bases of the junction left unmatched.

J is TRBJ2-3 and V is TRBV7-3; 9 bases line up with TRBD1. Germline lookup yields CDR1 SGHTA and CDR2 FQGTGA. The length of the CDR3 is 16 residues. The junction had 7 bases not matched to a gene; V was cut back by 2 bases and J by 4 bases. The CDR3 is CASSLLRGQGADTQYF. The CDR3 DNA reads as TGTGCCAGCAGCTTATTAAGGGGACAGGGCGCAGATACGCAGTATTTT.

The chain couples TRBV2 to TRBJ1-4; D uncertain. The CDR3 runs 16 residues. Germline CDR1 reads SNHLY; CDR2 reads FYNNEI. With 5 bases removed from V and 0 bases from J, the gap between germline ends came to 13 bases. The CDR3 protein is CASSNIRSPTNEKLFF. CDR3 DNA: TGTGCCAGCAGTAATATAAGGAGCCCAACTAATGAAAAACTGTTTTTT. Using reference TRBV2 and TRBJ1-4 for the parts outside the CDR3, the full variable domain is EPEVTQTPSHQVTQMGQEVILRCVPISNHLYFYWYRQILGQKVEFLVSFYNNEISEKSEIFDDQFSVERPDGSNFTLKIRSTKLEDSAMYFCASSNIRSPTNEKLFFGSGTQLSVL.

V and J are TRBV9 and TRBJ1-1; D is undetermined. CDR1 is SGDLS and CDR2 is YYNGEE in the germline V gene. The CDR3 is 17 residues long. Trimming pared 3 bases from V and 4 bases from J, leaving 22 bases between. The CDR3, as DNA: TGTGCCAGCAGCGCCCCAAGCGGAGGAAAGGTGGTCACTGAAGCTTTCTTT. Protein sequence: CASSAPSGGKVVTEAFF.

The rearrangement joins TRBV6-4 to TRBJ1-2, with a weak D call TRBD1 (5 bases). V gave up 6 bases and J gave up 9 bases, with 8 bases separating them. Per the germline V gene, CDR1 is MRHNA and CDR2 is SNTAGT. The CDR3 loop spans 10 amino acids. The CDR3 loop is CASSLDSYTF. Here the CDR3 DNA reads TGTGCCAGCAGCTTGGACAGCTACACCTTC.

This rearrangement joins TRBV27 to TRBJ1-2; D uncertain. V gave up 10 bases and J gave up 9 bases, with 15 bases separating them. This CDR3 is 11 amino acids long. Looked up from germline, CDR1 is MNHEY and CDR2 is SMNVEV (reference sequence). The CDR3 DNA sequence: TGTGCCACCCGGGGTCCTCGTAGCTACACCTTC. This codes for CATRGPRSYTF.

The genes are TRBV11-3 and TRBJ2-1; 9 nucleotides agree with TRBD1. V dropped 5 bases and J dropped 0; count of bases not matched to a gene: 17. The CDR3 extends over 20 amino acids. Germline V gene data show CDR1 as SGHNT and CDR2 as YENEEA. Written as DNA, the CDR3 is TGTGCCAGCAGCCCACGGAGGACAGGGGCATTACGTAGCTCCTACAATGAGCAGTTCTTC. It yields the protein CASSPRRTGALRSSYNEQFF.

This chain links TRBV2 with TRBJ1-2, with a weak D call TRBD1 (5 bases). Germline V lookup: CDR1 SNHLY, CDR2 FYNNEI. The CDR3 is made up of 15 amino acids. Trimming shortened V by 3 bases and J by 1 base, and 12 bases separated the two germline ends. The CDR3 DNA reads as TGTGCCAGCAGTGAGGGCCAGGGACTTAACTATGGCTACACCTTC. Amino acids: CASSEGQGLNYGYTF.

The rearrangement joins TRBV5-1 to TRBJ2-7, with a possible D match to TRBD2 (5 bases). V was shortened by 0 bases and J by 6 bases, with 10 bases between the two germline ends. Germline CDR1 and CDR2: SGHRS and YFSETQ. This CDR3 comprises 13 residues. CDR3 bases: TGCGCCAGCAGCTTGGGGACTCAGGCCGAGCAGTACTTC. It encodes CASSLGTQAEQYF.

The chain carries TRBV5-1 and TRBJ2-2; perhaps TRBD2 as D (5 bases). Germline V gives CDR1 SGHRS, CDR2 YFSETQ. V was pared by 0 bases and J by 7 bases, with 13 bases between. The CDR3 is 15 residues long. The DNA for the CDR3 is TGCGCCAGCAGCTTGGGGTCGGGGATCGGCGGGGAGCTGTTTTTT. Its translation: CASSLGSGIGGELFF.

This clone has only one observation. The V and J genes are TRBV19 and TRBJ1-2; 7 bases are a match to TRBD1. CDR1 LNHDA and CDR2 SQIVND come from the germline V gene (reference sequence). This CDR3 spans 14 amino acids. V lost 10 bases to trimming and J lost 4 bases; unmatched junction nucleotides: 12. In DNA form, the CDR3 reads TGTGCCACTAGGTTCCCGGACAGGACCTATGGCTACACCTTC. Protein: CATRFPDRTYGYTF.

The genes are TRBV2 and TRBJ1-5, with D possibly being TRBD1 (6 bases). This CDR3 is built from 16 residues. Germline V CDR1 and CDR2: SNHLY, FYNNEI. Trimming shortened V by 6 bases and J by 5 bases, and 20 bases separated the two germline ends. DNA of the CDR3: TGTGCCAGCAGAACCACAGGGCTCCCATTCCATCAGCCCCAGCATTTT. Protein sequence: CASRTTGLPFHQPQHF.

The chain combines TRBV7-9 with TRBJ2-7, with 13 bases matching TRBD2. The CDR3 has 16 residues. The germline V gene encodes CDR1 SEHNR and CDR2 FQNEAQ (reference sequence). Trimming at V came to 0 bases and at J to 4 bases, leaving 3 bases not matched to a gene. The CDR3 protein is CASSLALGLAGYEQYF. CDR3 coding DNA: TGTGCCAGCAGCTTAGCGCTGGGACTAGCGGGGTACGAGCAGTACTTC.

V is TRBV27 and J is TRBJ1-1; 7 nucleotides match TRBD1. Germline V gene data show CDR1 as MNHEY and CDR2 as SMNVEV (reference sequence). This CDR3 is built from 16 residues. Trimming at V came to 8 bases and at J to 1 base, leaving 13 bases not matched to a gene. DNA of the CDR3: TGTGCCAGCGCCGTATCGACAGGGAATGGGAACACTGAAGCTTTCTTT. As protein: CASAVSTGNGNTEAFF.